These 30 T cell receptor beta chains originate from one sample sequenced in a study of Ad26.COV2.S vaccination and SARS-CoV-2 variants. This table comes from immunoSEQ multiplex PCR, and its TCRdb copy is limited to in-frame clones, with some not included. The sample contains around 100,000 clones, under 90% of which appear only once. Sequenced here: peripheral blood, sampled after recovery from COVID-19. These TCRs come from a human donor who had recovered from COVID-19.

CDR3 sequence: CASSLGQNYGYTF. The CDR3 DNA sequence: TGTGCCAGCAGCTTAGGGCAGAACTATGGCTACACCTTC. V is TRBV11-2 and J is TRBJ1-2; unclear D gene. CDR3 length: 13 amino acids. Trimming cost V 1 base and J 2 bases, with 5 bases left between them. Germline V gene lookup returns CDR1 SGHAT and CDR2 FQNNGV.

This clone came up once. The genes are TRBV20-1 and TRBJ1-5; D not resolved. The CDR3 runs 14 residues. Trimming took off 3 bases at V and 4 bases at J, with 13 bases between the two ends. Germline V lookup: CDR1 DFQATT, CDR2 SNEGSKA (reference sequence). CDR3 protein: CSASRTQVNQPQHF. CDR3 nucleotide sequence: TGCAGTGCTAGTCGGACCCAGGTGAATCAGCCCCAGCATTTT.

As concerns this clone: Relative to the germline gene, one junction end is altered; a read error may explain this. The chain joins TRBV12-3 or TRBV12-4 to TRBJ1-2; D not resolved. CDR3 length: 11 amino acids. The DNA of the CDR3 is TGTGCCAGCAGTTATGAGCAAGGAAGGATTTTC. This encodes CASSYEQGRIF.

The chain recombines TRBV4-1 with TRBJ1-5, with D tentatively TRBD1 (6 bases). Per the germline V gene, CDR1 is MGHRA and CDR2 is YSYEKL. V shed 1 base and J shed 0 bases, with 13 bases lying between them. The CDR3 has 17 amino acids. CDR3: CASSQGGRGYSNQPQHF. The CDR3 coding sequence is TGCGCCAGCAGCCAAGGAGGGAGGGGGTATAGCAATCAGCCCCAGCATTTT.

The chain employs TRBV9 and TRBJ2-7; 9 positions match TRBD2. Per the germline V gene, CDR1 is SGDLS and CDR2 is YYNGEE. CDR3 length: 16 residues. Trimming cost V 2 bases and J 2 bases; bases outside gene matches: 8. CDR3 sequence: CASSVTRLAEPYEQYF. The CDR3 DNA reads TGTGCCAGCAGCGTCACTAGACTAGCGGAACCCTACGAGCAGTACTTC.

The chain carries TRBV5-6 and TRBJ2-2; no firm D call. Per germline, CDR1 SGHDT and CDR2 YYEEEE. The length of the CDR3 is 16 residues. Trimming cost V 1 base and J 1 base, with 11 bases left between them. CDR3 region: CASSLLVALNTGELFF. The CDR3, as DNA: TGTGCCAGCAGCTTGTTAGTGGCACTGAACACCGGGGAGCTGTTTTTT.

The chain is built from TRBV6-5 and TRBJ2-7; possible D gene TRBD1, 6 bases. The V and J ends lost 6 bases and 0 bases respectively, with 15 bases between them. CDR3 length: 15 amino acids. Germline loops: CDR1 MNHEY, CDR2 SVGAGI. CDR3 sequence (DNA): TGTGCCAGCAGCCTACGACAGGAGAGCTCCTACGAGCAGTACTTC. This sequence encodes CASSLRQESSYEQYF.

The genes are TRBV4-2 and TRBJ1-2; D is ambiguous. The CDR3 contains 18 residues. Per the germline V gene, CDR1 is LGHNA and CDR2 is YNFKEQ. Trimming took off 3 bases at V and 3 bases at J, with 23 bases between the two ends. The CDR3 DNA reads TGTGCCAGCAGCCACTTACCGGGCCCTGATATTGATCACTATGGCTACACCTTC. Protein sequence: CASSHLPGPDIDHYGYTF.

This clone showed up just a few times. The chain uses TRBV7-9 and TRBJ2-7, with D unclear. This CDR3 region has 12 residues. The germline gives CDR1 SEHNR, CDR2 FQNEAQ (reference sequence). V was cut by 4 bases and J by 7 bases, with 11 bases left in between. CDR3 bases: TGTGCCAGCAGCTCCTCCTCCGGGGAGCAGTACTTC. Encoded protein: CASSSSSGEQYF.

V usage is TRBV3-1 (or the pseudogene TRBV3-2) and J usage is TRBJ2-3, with unresolved D. The germline V and J ends were trimmed by 1 base and 3 bases, with 5 bases remaining between them. This CDR3 is built from 13 residues. The germline V gene has CDR1 LGHDT and CDR2 YNNKEL (reference sequence). CDR3 loop: CASSQVMTDTQYF. The CDR3 coding sequence is TGTGCCAGCAGCCAAGTTATGACAGATACGCAGTATTTT.

This sequence joins TRBV5-8 and TRBJ1-5, with a possible D match to TRBD1 (5 bases). This CDR3 contains 16 residues. V was clipped by 0 bases and J by 2 bases, with 12 bases between them. CDR1 and CDR2 from the germline V gene are SGHTS and YDEGEE. This CDR3 reads CASSLGLRGGNQPQHF. In DNA, the CDR3 is TGTGCCAGCAGCTTGGGATTGAGGGGAGGCAATCAGCCCCAGCATTTT. The full variable domain, with the rest looked up from reference TRBV5-8 and TRBJ1-5, is EAGVTQSPTHLIKTRGQQATLRCSPISGHTSVYWYQQALGLGLQFLLWYDEGEERNRGNFPPRFSGRQFPNYSSELNVNALELEDSALYLCASSLGLRGGNQPQHFGDGTRLSIL.

The J gene is TRBJ1-1, the V gene TRBV14; maybe TRBD1 (5 bases). CDR1 is SGHDN and CDR2 is FVKESK in the germline V gene. This CDR3 contains 18 residues. Trimming took 1 base from V and 4 from J, leaving 22 bases between them. In nucleotides, the CDR3 is TGTGCCAGCAGCCAAGCAGTGGTGGGGACGGGGGGACGCACTGAAGCTTTCTTT. It yields the protein CASSQAVVGTGGRTEAFF.

The chain employs TRBV19 and TRBJ1-4; TRBD1 might be the D (5 bases). The germline V gene has CDR1 LNHDA and CDR2 SQIVND (reference sequence). This CDR3 has 15 residues. V dropped 5 bases and J dropped 3 bases, with 13 bases sitting between them. CDR3 residues: CASSPGTVPNEKLFF. CDR3 bases: TGTGCCAGTAGTCCTGGGACGGTACCTAATGAAAAACTGTTTTTT.

This clone has just a few counts. The V gene is TRBV28, the J gene TRBJ1-1, with D possibly TRBD1 on 5 matching bases. In germline, CDR1 is MDHEN, CDR2 SYDVKM. Trimming left V 6 bases short and J 3 bases short, with 14 bases between. The CDR3 runs 14 residues. The CDR3 DNA follows: TGTGCCAGCAGCGGATGGGGGTTGTACACTGAAGCTTTCTTT. Translation: CASSGWGLYTEAFF.

CDR3 region: CASSLVGAESDTQYF. The CDR3, as DNA: TGCGCCAGCAGCTTGGTCGGGGCGGAGTCGGATACGCAGTATTTT. The chain joins TRBV5-1 to TRBJ2-3; D might be TRBD1 or TRBD2, each matching 5 bases. Germline-derived CDR1 and CDR2 are SGHRS and YFSETQ. V shed 0 bases and J shed 6 bases, with 14 bases lying between them. The CDR3 runs to 15 residues.

The V and J genes are TRBV28 and TRBJ1-5, with no clear D. The germline CDR1 and CDR2 sequences are MDHEN and SYDVKM. The CDR3 consists of 12 residues. The V end was cut by 6 bases, the J end by 4 bases, with 7 bases between. CDR3 sequence (DNA): TGTGCCAGCAGCCCCCGGAATCAGCCCCAGCATTTT. Translating it yields CASSPRNQPQHF.

This clone was recorded a few times. The rearrangement uses TRBV28 and TRBJ1-1; D ambiguous. The CDR3 sequence is 12 residues long. The germline CDR1 and CDR2 sequences are MDHEN and SYDVKM. V was cut by 1 base and J by 7 bases, with 7 bases left in between. Here the CDR3 reads CASSLSLGEAFF. The CDR3 nucleotides read TGTGCCAGCAGTTTATCTCTGGGTGAAGCTTTCTTT. Complete variable domain (other parts from reference TRBV28 and TRBJ1-1): DVKVTQSSRYLVKRTGEKVFLECVQDMDHENMFWYRQDPGLGLRLIYFSYDVKMKEKGDIPEGYSVSREKKERFSLILESASTNQTSMYLCASSLSLGEAFFGQGTRLTVV.

The chain uses TRBV4-3 and TRBJ2-1; 12 nucleotides align to TRBD2. The V and J ends lost 1 base and 2 bases, in that order; junction bases with no gene match: 0. The CDR3 totals 16 residues. Per germline, CDR1 LGHNA and CDR2 YSLEER. CDR3 nucleotide sequence: TGCGCCAGCAGCCAAGGACTAGCGGGGGCCTACAATGAGCAGTTCTTC. Translating it yields CASSQGLAGAYNEQFF.

The J gene is TRBJ2-1, the V gene TRBV2, with a weak D call TRBD1 (5 bases). The germline V and J ends were trimmed by 4 bases and 4 bases, with 5 bases remaining between them. Germline V gene lookup returns CDR1 SNHLY and CDR2 FYNNEI. The CDR3 extends over 12 amino acids. The CDR3 here is CASSGQYNEQFF. The CDR3 DNA is TGTGCCAGCAGTGGACAGTACAATGAGCAGTTCTTC.

This sequence joins TRBV7-8 and TRBJ2-1; the match to TRBD1 covers 12 bases. J was trimmed by 8 bases and V by 1 base; bases with no gene match: 18. Germline CDR1 reads SGHVS; CDR2 reads FQNEAQ. There are 20 residues in the CDR3. CDR3 nucleotides: TGTGCCAGCAGCTTAGTTGGGACAGGGGGCTTTGGAAGGACACGGGATGAGCAGTTCTTC. Protein: CASSLVGTGGFGRTRDEQFF.

The CDR3: CASSPDRPYYEQYF. The CDR3 DNA is TGTGCCAGCAGTCCAGACAGACCGTACTACGAGCAGTACTTC. The chain couples TRBV28 to TRBJ2-7; possible D gene TRBD1, 5 bases. This CDR3 comprises 14 residues. V was cut by 5 bases and J by 3 bases, with 14 bases left in between. Germline values: CDR1 MDHEN, CDR2 SYDVKM.

V is TRBV19 and J is TRBJ2-5, with D possibly TRBD1 on 5 matching bases. Trimming took off 1 base at V and 4 bases at J, with 13 bases between the two ends. Germline CDR1 is LNHDA and CDR2 is SQIVND (reference sequence). The CDR3 has 15 residues. The CDR3 DNA follows: TGTGCCAGTAGTATAGGGATAAGGGGCCGAGAGACCCAGTACTTC. Residues: CASSIGIRGRETQYF.

This chain links TRBV28 with TRBJ2-3; 7 bases are a match to TRBD1. Trimming at V came to 6 bases and at J to 2 bases, leaving 8 bases not matched to a gene. Germline loops: CDR1 MDHEN, CDR2 SYDVKM. The CDR3 is made up of 15 amino acids. The CDR3 nucleotides read TGTGCCAGCAGAGACCTTGGGACAGTCACAGATACGCAGTATTTT. Its protein product is CASRDLGTVTDTQYF.

This clone is a singleton in its sample. The chain uses TRBV7-2 and TRBJ1-5, with 10 bases aligning to TRBD1. CDR3 length: 15 amino acids. Germline CDR1 SGHTA, CDR2 FQGNSA. J lost 1 base, V lost 6 bases, and 3 bases had no gene match. CDR3: CASSQDRGSNQPQHF. The CDR3 bases are TGTGCCAGCAGTCAGGACAGGGGGAGCAATCAGCCCCAGCATTTT.

DNA for the CDR3: TGTGCCAGCCTCCAGGGCTTCACAGATACGCAGTATTTT. Protein product: CASLQGFTDTQYF. The chain is built from TRBV28 and TRBJ2-3; the D gene is possibly TRBD1 (5 bases). Germline CDR1 is MDHEN and CDR2 is SYDVKM. This CDR3 has 13 amino acids. V was cut by 8 bases and J by 2 bases, with 11 bases left in between.

This clone has at least ten counts. The chain couples TRBV2 to TRBJ1-6; D gene unclear. Germline V CDR1 and CDR2: SNHLY, FYNNEI. There are 11 residues in the CDR3. V lost 7 bases, J lost 3 bases, and 1 base lay in between. The CDR3 protein is CASNYNSPLHF. In DNA form, the CDR3 reads TGTGCCAGCAACTATAATTCACCCCTCCACTTT.

This clone was detected only once. This chain links TRBV19 with TRBJ2-2; 9 nucleotides match TRBD1. Germline values: CDR1 LNHDA, CDR2 SQIVND (reference sequence). The CDR3 totals 14 residues. V gave up 8 bases and J gave up 0 bases; unmatched junction bases: 1. The CDR3 DNA follows: TGTGCCAGTGGACAGGGGACGAACACCGGGGAGCTGTTTTTT. Protein product: CASGQGTNTGELFF.

The chain joins TRBV5-4 to TRBJ1-3, with a weak D call TRBD1 (6 bases). The CDR3 is 15 residues long. The V gene's germline CDR1 is SGHNT and CDR2 YYREEE (reference sequence). Trimming cost V 4 bases and J 3 bases, with 14 bases left between them. The CDR3 DNA is TGTGCCAGCAGCCCCGGGGGGGGCTATGGAAACACCATATATTTT. Amino acids: CASSPGGGYGNTIYF.

The DNA for the CDR3 is TGTGCCAGCAGCTACGGGACGATTGGGTTCGGCACTGAAGCTTTCTTT. Its protein is CASSYGTIGFGTEAFF. V is TRBV28 and J is TRBJ1-1; weak D call: TRBD1 (5 bases). This CDR3 has 16 amino acids. V was trimmed by 6 bases and J by 4 bases, leaving 21 bases between them. Germline-derived CDR1 and CDR2 are MDHEN and SYDVKM.

In regard to this clone: This CDR3 is also generated by other DNA sequences in the sample. V gene TRBV7-3 combines with J gene TRBJ2-1; TRBD1 matches at 9 bases. Germline V gene data show CDR1 as SGHTA and CDR2 as FQGTGA. CDR3 length: 15 residues. After removal of 4 bases from V and 9 bases from J, the junction contained 10 bases not matched to a gene. DNA of the CDR3: TGTGCCAGCAGCTCACCGGGACAGGGTTTCGGTGAGCAGTTCTTC. This translates into CASSSPGQGFGEQFF.